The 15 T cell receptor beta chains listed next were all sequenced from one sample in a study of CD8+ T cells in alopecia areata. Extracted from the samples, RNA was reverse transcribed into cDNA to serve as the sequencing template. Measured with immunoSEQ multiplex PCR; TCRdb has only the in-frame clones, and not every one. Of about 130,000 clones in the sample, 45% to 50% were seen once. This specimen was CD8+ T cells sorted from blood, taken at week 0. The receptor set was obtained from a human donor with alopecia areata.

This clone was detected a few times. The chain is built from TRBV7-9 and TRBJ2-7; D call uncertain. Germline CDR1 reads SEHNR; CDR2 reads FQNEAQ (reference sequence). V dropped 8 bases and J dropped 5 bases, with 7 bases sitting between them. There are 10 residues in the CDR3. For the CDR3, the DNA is TGTGCCAGCGAGGCTGACGAGCAGTACTTC. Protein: CASEADEQYF.

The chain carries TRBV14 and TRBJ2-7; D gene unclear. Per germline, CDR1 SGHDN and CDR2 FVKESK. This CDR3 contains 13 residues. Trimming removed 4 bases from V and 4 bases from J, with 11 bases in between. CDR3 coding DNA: TGTGCCAGCAGCCCTCTGACGAGTTACGAGCAGTACTTC. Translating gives CASSPLTSYEQYF.

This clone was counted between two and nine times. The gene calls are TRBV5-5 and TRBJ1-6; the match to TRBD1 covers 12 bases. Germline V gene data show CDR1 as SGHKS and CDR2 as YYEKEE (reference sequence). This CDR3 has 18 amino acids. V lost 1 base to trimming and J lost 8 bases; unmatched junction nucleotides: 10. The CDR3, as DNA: TGTGCCAGCAGCTTGATCCCGGGACAGGGGGCACTTGATTCACCCCTCCACTTT. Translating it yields CASSLIPGQGALDSPLHF.

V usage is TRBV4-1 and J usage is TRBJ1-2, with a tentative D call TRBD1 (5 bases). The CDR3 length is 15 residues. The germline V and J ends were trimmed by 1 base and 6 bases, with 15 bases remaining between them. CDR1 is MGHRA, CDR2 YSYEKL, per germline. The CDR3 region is CASSQAWGGNDGYTF. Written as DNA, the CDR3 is TGCGCCAGCAGCCAAGCCTGGGGGGGAAATGATGGCTACACCTTC.

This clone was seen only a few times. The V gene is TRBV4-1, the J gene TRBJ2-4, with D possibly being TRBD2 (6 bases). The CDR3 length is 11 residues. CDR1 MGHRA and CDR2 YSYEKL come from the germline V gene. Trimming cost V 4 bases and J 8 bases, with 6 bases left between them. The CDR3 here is CASSPGDIQYF. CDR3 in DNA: TGCGCCAGCAGCCCGGGAGACATTCAGTACTTC.

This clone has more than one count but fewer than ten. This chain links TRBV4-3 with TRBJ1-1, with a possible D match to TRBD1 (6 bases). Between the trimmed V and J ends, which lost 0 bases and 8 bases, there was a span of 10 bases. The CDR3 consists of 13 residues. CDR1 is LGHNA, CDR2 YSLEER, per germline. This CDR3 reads CASSQDGQFEAFF. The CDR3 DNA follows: TGCGCCAGCAGCCAAGACGGACAGTTCGAAGCTTTCTTT.

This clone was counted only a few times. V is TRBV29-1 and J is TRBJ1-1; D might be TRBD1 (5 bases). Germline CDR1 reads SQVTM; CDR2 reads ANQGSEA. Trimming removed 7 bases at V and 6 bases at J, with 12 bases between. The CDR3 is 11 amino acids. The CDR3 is CSAWGGAEAFF. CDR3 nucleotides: TGCAGCGCCTGGGGAGGGGCTGAAGCTTTCTTT.

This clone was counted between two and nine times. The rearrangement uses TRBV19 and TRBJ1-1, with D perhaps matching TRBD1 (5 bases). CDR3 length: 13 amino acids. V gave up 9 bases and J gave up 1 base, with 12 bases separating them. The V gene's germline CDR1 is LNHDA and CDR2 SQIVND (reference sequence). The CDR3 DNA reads TGTGCCAGCCGGGGGGAGAGGAACACTGAAGCTTTCTTT. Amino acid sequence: CASRGERNTEAFF.

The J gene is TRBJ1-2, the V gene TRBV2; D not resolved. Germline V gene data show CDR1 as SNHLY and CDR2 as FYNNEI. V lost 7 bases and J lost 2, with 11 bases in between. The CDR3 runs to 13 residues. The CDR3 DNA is TGTGCCAGCACCCAACCGGGGAACTATGGCTACACCTTC. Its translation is CASTQPGNYGYTF.

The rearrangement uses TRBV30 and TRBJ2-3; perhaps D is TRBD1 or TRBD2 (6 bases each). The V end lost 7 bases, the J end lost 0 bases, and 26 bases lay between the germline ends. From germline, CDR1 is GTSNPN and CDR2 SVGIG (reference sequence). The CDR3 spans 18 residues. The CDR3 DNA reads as TGTGCCTCACCACAGGACCCGGGGGCCACCTTTAGCACAGATACGCAGTATTTT. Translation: CASPQDPGATFSTDTQYF.

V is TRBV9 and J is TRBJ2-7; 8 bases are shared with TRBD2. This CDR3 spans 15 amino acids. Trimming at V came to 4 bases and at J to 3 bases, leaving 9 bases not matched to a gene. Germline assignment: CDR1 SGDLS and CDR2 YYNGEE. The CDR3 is CASSPGAGALYEQYF. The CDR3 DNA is TGTGCCAGCAGCCCCGGAGCGGGGGCACTCTACGAGCAGTACTTC.

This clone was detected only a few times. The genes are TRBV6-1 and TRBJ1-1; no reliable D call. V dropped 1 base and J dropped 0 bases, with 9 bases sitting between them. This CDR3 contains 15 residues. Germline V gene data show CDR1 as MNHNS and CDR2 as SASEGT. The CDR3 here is CASSEEAHMNTEAFF. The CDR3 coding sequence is TGTGCCAGCAGTGAAGAGGCACACATGAACACTGAAGCTTTCTTT.

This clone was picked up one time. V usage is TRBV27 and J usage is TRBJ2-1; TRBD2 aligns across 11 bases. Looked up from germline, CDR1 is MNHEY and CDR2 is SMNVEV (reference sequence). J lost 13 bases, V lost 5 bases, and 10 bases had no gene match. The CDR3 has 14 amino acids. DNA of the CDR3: TGTGCCAGCAGTCCCCTGGGGCTAGCGGGGGGCCAGTTCTTC. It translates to CASSPLGLAGGQFF.

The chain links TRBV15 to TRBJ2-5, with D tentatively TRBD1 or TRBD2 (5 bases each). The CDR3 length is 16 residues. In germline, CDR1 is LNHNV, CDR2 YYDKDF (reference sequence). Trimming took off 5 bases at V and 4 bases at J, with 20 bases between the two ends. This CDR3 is CATSGASTEVGETQYF. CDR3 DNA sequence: TGTGCCACCAGCGGGGCCTCTACGGAGGTAGGAGAGACCCAGTACTTC. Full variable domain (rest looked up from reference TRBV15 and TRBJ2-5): DAMVIQNPRYQVTQFGKPVTLSCSQTLNHNVMYWYQQKSSQAPKLLFHYYDKDFNNEADTPDNFQSRRPNTSFCFLDIRSPGLGDTAMYLCATSGASTEVGETQYFGPGTRLLVL.

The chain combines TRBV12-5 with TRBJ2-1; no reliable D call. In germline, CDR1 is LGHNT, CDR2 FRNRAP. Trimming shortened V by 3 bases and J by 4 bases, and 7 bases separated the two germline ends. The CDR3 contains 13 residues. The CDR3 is CASGLEGYNEQFF. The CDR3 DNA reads TGTGCTAGTGGTTTAGAAGGGTACAATGAGCAGTTCTTC.